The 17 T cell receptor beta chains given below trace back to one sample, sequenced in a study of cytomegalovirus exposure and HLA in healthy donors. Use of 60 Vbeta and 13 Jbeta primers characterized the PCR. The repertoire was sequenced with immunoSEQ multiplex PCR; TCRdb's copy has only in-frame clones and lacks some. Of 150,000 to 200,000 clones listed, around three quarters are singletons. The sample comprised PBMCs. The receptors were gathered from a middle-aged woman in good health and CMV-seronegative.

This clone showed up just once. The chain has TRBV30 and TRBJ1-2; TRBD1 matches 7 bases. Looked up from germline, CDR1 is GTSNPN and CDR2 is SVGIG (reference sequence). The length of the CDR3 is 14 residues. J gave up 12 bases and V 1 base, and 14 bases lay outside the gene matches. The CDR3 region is CAWSEGGAYQRDTF. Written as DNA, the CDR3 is TGTGCCTGGAGTGAAGGGGGCGCATATCAACGGGACACCTTC.

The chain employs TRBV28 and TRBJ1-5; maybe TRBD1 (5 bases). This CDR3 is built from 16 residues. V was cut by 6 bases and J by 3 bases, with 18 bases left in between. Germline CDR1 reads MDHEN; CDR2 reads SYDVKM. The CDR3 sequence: CASRLATDSFNQPQHF. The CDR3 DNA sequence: TGTGCCAGCAGACTAGCCACCGACAGTTTCAATCAGCCCCAGCATTTT.

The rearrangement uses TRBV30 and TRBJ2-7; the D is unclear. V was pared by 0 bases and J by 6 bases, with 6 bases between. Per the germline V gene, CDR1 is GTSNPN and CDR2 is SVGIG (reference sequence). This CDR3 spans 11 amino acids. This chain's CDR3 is CAWSVLLEQYF. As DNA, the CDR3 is TGTGCCTGGAGTGTACTCCTCGAGCAGTACTTC.

CDR3: CASSMTGEAGNTIYF. The CDR3 nucleotides are TGTGCCAGCAGCATGACAGGGGAAGCTGGAAACACCATATATTTT. The V and J genes are TRBV6-1 and TRBJ1-3; the match to TRBD1 covers 8 bases. The germline gives CDR1 MNHNS, CDR2 SASEGT. With 6 bases clipped from V and 2 bases from J, the junction kept 6 bases outside the gene matches. This CDR3 spans 15 amino acids.

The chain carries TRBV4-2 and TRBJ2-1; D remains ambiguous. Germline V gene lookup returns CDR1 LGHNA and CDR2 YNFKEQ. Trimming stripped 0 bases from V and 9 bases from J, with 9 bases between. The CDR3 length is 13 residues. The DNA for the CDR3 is TGTGCCAGCAGCCAAGACCCCTCTACTGAGCAGTTCTTC. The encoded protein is CASSQDPSTEQFF.

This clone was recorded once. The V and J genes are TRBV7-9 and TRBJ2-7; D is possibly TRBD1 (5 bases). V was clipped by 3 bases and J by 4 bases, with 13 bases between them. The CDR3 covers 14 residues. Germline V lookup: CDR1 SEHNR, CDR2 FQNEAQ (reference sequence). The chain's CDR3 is CASSLIGAPYEQYF. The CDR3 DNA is TGTGCCAGCAGCTTGATAGGGGCTCCATACGAGCAGTACTTC. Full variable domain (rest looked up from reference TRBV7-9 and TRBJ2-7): DTGVSQNPRHKITKRGQNVTFRCDPISEHNRLYWYRQTLGQGPEFLTYFQNEAQLEKSRLLSDRFSAERPKGSFSTLEIQRTEQGDSAMYLCASSLIGAPYEQYFGPGTRLTVT.

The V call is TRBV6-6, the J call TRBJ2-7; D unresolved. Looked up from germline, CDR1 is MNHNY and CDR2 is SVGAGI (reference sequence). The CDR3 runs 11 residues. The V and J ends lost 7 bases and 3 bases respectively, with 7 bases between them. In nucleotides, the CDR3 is TGTGCCAGCACGGGTAACTACGAGCAGTACTTC. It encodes CASTGNYEQYF.

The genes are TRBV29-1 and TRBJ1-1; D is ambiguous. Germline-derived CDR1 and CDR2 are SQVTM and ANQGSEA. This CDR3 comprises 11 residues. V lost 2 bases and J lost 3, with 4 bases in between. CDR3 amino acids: CSVEQDTEAFF. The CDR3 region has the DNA TGCAGCGTTGAACAGGACACTGAAGCTTTCTTT.

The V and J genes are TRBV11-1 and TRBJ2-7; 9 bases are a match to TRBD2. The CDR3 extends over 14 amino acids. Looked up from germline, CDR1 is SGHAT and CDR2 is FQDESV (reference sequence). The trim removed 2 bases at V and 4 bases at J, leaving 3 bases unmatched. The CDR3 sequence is CASSLSSGRYEQYF. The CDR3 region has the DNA TGTGCCAGCAGCTTAAGCAGCGGGAGGTACGAGCAGTACTTC.

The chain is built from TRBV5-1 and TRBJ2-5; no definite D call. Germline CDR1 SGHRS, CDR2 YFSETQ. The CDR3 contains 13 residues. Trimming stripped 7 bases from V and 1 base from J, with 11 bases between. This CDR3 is CASVGSVQETQYF. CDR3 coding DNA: TGCGCCAGCGTCGGGTCGGTCCAAGAGACCCAGTACTTC. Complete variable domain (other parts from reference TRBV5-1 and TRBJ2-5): KAGVTQTPRYLIKTRGQQVTLSCSPISGHRSVSWYQQTPGQGLQFLFEYFSETQRNKGNFPGRFSGRQFSNSRSEMNVSTLELGDSALYLCASVGSVQETQYFGPGTRLLVL.

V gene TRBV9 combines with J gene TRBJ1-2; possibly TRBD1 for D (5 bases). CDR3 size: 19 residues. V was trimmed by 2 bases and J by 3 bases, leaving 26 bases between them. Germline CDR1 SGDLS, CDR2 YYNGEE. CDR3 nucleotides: TGTGCCAGCAGCGTCGACCAAGTAGTAGACGTTGGGGGGGACTATGGCTACACCTTC. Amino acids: CASSVDQVVDVGGDYGYTF.

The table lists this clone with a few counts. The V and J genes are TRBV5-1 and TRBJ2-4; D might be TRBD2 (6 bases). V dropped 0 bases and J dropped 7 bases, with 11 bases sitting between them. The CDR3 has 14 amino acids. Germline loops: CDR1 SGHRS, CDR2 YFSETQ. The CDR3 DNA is TGCGCCAGCAGCTTGGGGGAGGCCACCAACATTCAGTACTTC. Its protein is CASSLGEATNIQYF.

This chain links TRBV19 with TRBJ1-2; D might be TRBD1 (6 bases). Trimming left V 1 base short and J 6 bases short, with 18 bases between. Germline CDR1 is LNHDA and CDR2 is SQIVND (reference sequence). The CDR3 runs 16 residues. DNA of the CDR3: TGTGCCAGTAGTATAGGTGCGGGGGCAGGTTCGAATGGCTACACCTTC. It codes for CASSIGAGAGSNGYTF.

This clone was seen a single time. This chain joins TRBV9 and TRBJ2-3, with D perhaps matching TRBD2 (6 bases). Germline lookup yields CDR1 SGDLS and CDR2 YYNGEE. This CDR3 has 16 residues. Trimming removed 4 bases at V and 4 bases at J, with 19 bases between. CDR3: CASSSRQSGFADTQYF. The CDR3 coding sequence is TGTGCCAGCAGCTCCCGACAGAGCGGGTTCGCAGATACGCAGTATTTT.

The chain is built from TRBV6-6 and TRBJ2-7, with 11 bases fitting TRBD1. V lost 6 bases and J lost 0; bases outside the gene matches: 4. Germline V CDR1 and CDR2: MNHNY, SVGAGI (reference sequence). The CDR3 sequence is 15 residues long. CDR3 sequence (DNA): TGTGCCAGCAGGGCGGGGACAGGGGGCTCCTACGAGCAGTACTTC. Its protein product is CASRAGTGGSYEQYF.

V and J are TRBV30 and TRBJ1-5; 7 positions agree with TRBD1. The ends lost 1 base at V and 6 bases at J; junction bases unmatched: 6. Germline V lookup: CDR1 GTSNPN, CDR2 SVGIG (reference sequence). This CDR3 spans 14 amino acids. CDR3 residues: CAWSAGTVVQPQHF. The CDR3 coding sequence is TGTGCCTGGAGTGCTGGGACAGTTGTTCAGCCCCAGCATTTT.

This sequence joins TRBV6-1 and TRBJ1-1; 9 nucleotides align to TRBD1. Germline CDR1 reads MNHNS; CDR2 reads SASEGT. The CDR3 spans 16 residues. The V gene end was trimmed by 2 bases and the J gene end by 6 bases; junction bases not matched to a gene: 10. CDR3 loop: CASSEPGQGDEPEAFF. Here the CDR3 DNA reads TGTGCCAGCAGTGAACCGGGACAGGGAGACGAGCCTGAAGCTTTCTTT.